The rows below give T cell receptor beta chains drawn from one sample of a study of blood T cell repertoires in COVID-19. The method was immunoSEQ multiplex PCR; TCRdb's version includes in-frame clones alone and lacks a portion of them. Of under 200,000 clones listed, around 74% were seen once; the top ten hold 8.1%. Sequencing used peripheral blood. These receptors were obtained from a woman aged 55-70 years with COVID-19, enrolled during active disease. CDR3s leave out the opening cysteine and the closing phenylalanine or tryptophan.

TRBV27,TRBJ1-1,ASSSSETGDSGTEAF
TRBV5-5,TRBJ1-2,ASSLGQAENYGYT
TRBV19,TRBJ1-1,ASSDRGNTEAF
TRBV11-2,TRBJ1-1,ASSLAAGSTEAF
TRBV6-5,TRBJ2-1,ASIRETGVNEQF
TRBV28,TRBJ2-1,ASLAGGPSNEQF
TRBV25-1,TRBJ1-3,ASSPGRGAGNTIY
TRBV24-1,TRBJ2-1,ATSDTWGGLYNEQF
TRBV5-4,TRBJ2-2,ASSFRSPPPRGTGELF
TRBV30,TRBJ1-1,AWSVQENTEAF
TRBV27,TRBJ2-7,ASSQGTGNIYEQY
TRBV18,TRBJ2-2,ASSPLPGAGELF
TRBV5-1,TRBJ1-6,ASSFTGGSYNSPLH
TRBV6-5,TRBJ2-7,ASSITGASSYEQY
TRBV10-1,TRBJ2-1,ASSGGLAGEQF
TRBV19,TRBJ2-1,ASSIAGAVRGEQF
TRBV5-6,TRBJ2-1,ASTLRNEQF
TRBV4-2,TRBJ2-2,ASSQDGQFITGELF
TRBV5-4,TRBJ2-5,ASSLGLAGETQY
TRBV10-3,TRBJ2-3,AISLQGAEDTQY
TRBV27,TRBJ1-2,ASRQTGGDYGYT
TRBV5-6,TRBJ2-3,ASSSNGRGGN
TRBV15,TRBJ2-3,ATSRGEGVWTQY
TRBV14,TRBJ1-6,ASSERGDNSPLH
TRBV7-8,TRBJ2-5,ASSTRAGAQETQY
TRBV20-1,TRBJ2-1,SASLPGGPGNEQF
TRBV19,TRBJ2-3,ASSRTSGVADTQY
TRBV28,TRBJ2-1,ASSFVNEQF
TRBV15,TRBJ1-3,ATSRGRGVSGNTIY
TRBV5-4,TRBJ1-6,ASSSVRGRNSPLH
TRBV3-1/TRBV3-2,TRBJ2-7,ASSQDSYEQY
TRBV28,TRBJ2-4,ASSENFASAKNIQY
TRBV5-1,TRBJ2-7,ASSARDRGNEQY
TRBV27,TRBJ1-1,ASSVLGGSAF
TRBV12-3/TRBV12-4,TRBJ1-2,ASSTREDYGYT
TRBV5-1,TRBJ2-5,ASSLQGPSGETQY
TRBV7-2,TRBJ1-1,ASSPVASFGTEAF
TRBV5-1,TRBJ1-2,ASSPTGGHGYT